This entry lists 12 T cell receptor beta chains sequenced from one sample in a study of cytotoxic CD8 clonotypes in ibrutinib-treated CLL. The protocol was immunoSEQ multiplex PCR, while the TCRdb copy is restricted to in-frame clones and leaves out a portion. The data show 13,000 to 15,000 clones, with approximately 48% seen just once and under 40% held by the top ten. The source was PBMCs, collected at a roughly 25-month disease-progression time point, from a patient treated with ibrutinib. The receptors stem from a human donor with chronic lymphocytic leukemia.

This clone showed up just a few times. The chain recombines TRBV2 with TRBJ2-2; 9 bases agree with TRBD1. The CDR3 consists of 16 residues. Germline trimming cut 0 bases from V and 4 bases from J; bases unmatched to any gene: 3. CDR1 and CDR2 from the germline V gene are SNHLY and FYNNEI. CDR3 sequence: CASSEAGTGPTGELFF. CDR3 bases: TGTGCCAGCAGTGAAGCCGGGACAGGGCCCACCGGGGAGCTGTTTTTT. Full variable domain (remainder filled in from reference TRBV2 and TRBJ2-2): EPEVTQTPSHQVTQMGQEVILRCVPISNHLYFYWYRQILGQKVEFLVSFYNNEISEKSEIFDDQFSVERPDGSNFTLKIRSTKLEDSAMYFCASSEAGTGPTGELFFGEGSRLTVL.

This chain uses TRBV5-6 with TRBJ2-7; weak D call: TRBD1 (6 bases). Trimming removed 4 bases from V and 0 bases from J, with 8 bases in between. The CDR3 runs to 13 residues. CDR1 and CDR2 (germline): SGHDT, YYEEEE. This CDR3 is CASSADSSYEQYF. The CDR3 nucleotides are TGTGCCAGCAGCGCGGACAGCTCCTACGAGCAGTACTTC.

This clone has only a few counts. This chain links TRBV4-1 with TRBJ2-7; tentatively, D is TRBD1 (6 bases). Germline V lookup: CDR1 MGHRA, CDR2 YSYEKL. V lost 1 base, J lost 0 bases, and 10 bases lay in between. This CDR3 spans 15 amino acids. The CDR3 coding sequence is TGCGCCAGCAGCCAAGCACAGGGATTCTCCTACGAGCAGTACTTC. Its translation is CASSQAQGFSYEQYF.

By proportion, this clone is medium-sized (0.01 to 0.1%). The chain combines TRBV27 with TRBJ1-2; the D gene is possibly TRBD1 (5 bases). Germline V gene sequence: CDR1 MNHEY, CDR2 SMNVEV (reference sequence). This CDR3 has 16 residues. V gave up 0 bases and J gave up 4 bases, with 15 bases separating them. In DNA, the CDR3 is TGTGCCAGCAGTTTATCGGGGAGGGGACGGACCTATGGCTACACCTTC. Translated, it gives CASSLSGRGRTYGYTF.

In this sample, this clone turned up many times. This chain uses TRBV7-2 with TRBJ2-5, with a possible D match to TRBD1 (5 bases). The CDR3 loop spans 15 amino acids. Germline V lookup: CDR1 SGHTA, CDR2 FQGNSA. V lost 0 bases to trimming and J lost 5 bases, with 13 bases between them. The chain's CDR3 is CASSLAQGSMETQYF. In DNA, the CDR3 is TGTGCCAGCAGCTTAGCGCAGGGCTCGATGGAGACCCAGTACTTC.

The CDR3 DNA follows: TGCAGCGTTGAATTGACAGGGGTTGAGACCCAGTACTTC. This translates into CSVELTGVETQYF. The rearrangement uses TRBV29-1 and TRBJ2-5; 8 bases fit TRBD1. The CDR3 totals 13 residues. Germline V lookup: CDR1 SQVTM, CDR2 ANQGSEA. The junction had 4 bases not matched to a gene; V was cut back by 2 bases and J by 5 bases.

The sample holds a few counts of this clone. The genes are TRBV19 and TRBJ2-1; weak D call: TRBD1 (7 bases). CDR1 is LNHDA, CDR2 SQIVND, per germline (reference sequence). V shed 4 bases and J shed 6 bases, with 22 bases lying between them. The CDR3 extends over 17 amino acids. The CDR3 DNA reads as TGTGCCAGTAGTAAGGAGGGGGCAGGGGGAATTAGCAATGAGCAGTTCTTC. It is translated as CASSKEGAGGISNEQFF. The variable domain in full, with the rest retrieved from reference TRBV19 and TRBJ2-1, is DGGITQSPKYLFRKEGQNVTLSCEQNLNHDAMYWYRQDPGQGLRLIYYSQIVNDFQKGDIAEGYSVSREKKESFPLTVTSAQKNPTAFYLCASSKEGAGGISNEQFFGPGTRLTVL.

The chain combines TRBV6-1 with TRBJ1-1; D remains ambiguous. The V end lost 7 bases, the J end lost 5 bases, and 14 bases lay between the germline ends. CDR3 length: 13 residues. Per the germline V gene, CDR1 is MNHNS and CDR2 is SASEGT. DNA for the CDR3: TGTGCCAGCACCCGAGAGCGGAGGACTGAAGCTTTCTTT. Protein: CASTRERRTEAFF.

This clone was observed a handful of times. The chain couples TRBV27 to TRBJ1-2, with D maybe TRBD1 (5 bases). V shed 5 bases and J shed 5 bases, with 12 bases lying between them. This CDR3 comprises 13 residues. The V gene's germline CDR1 is MNHEY and CDR2 SMNVEV (reference sequence). This CDR3 is CASSPRQTYGYTF. Here the CDR3 DNA reads TGTGCCAGCAGTCCCCGACAGACGTATGGCTACACCTTC.

This chain joins TRBV9 and TRBJ2-7; D is ambiguous. CDR3 length: 14 amino acids. The V and J ends lost 0 bases and 4 bases respectively, with 11 bases between them. The germline V gene encodes CDR1 SGDLS and CDR2 YYNGEE. CDR3 in DNA: TGTGCCAGCAGCGTAGGGGGTGGTGGGTACGAGCAGTACTTC. This translates into CASSVGGGGYEQYF.

The chain employs TRBV10-1 and TRBJ2-7; D is perhaps TRBD1 or TRBD2 (5 bases each). The CDR3 extends over 16 amino acids. Trimming took 5 bases from V and 2 from J, leaving 19 bases between them. Germline assignment: CDR1 WNHNN and CDR2 SYGVQD (reference sequence). In DNA form, the CDR3 reads TGCGCCAGCAGTTTTGACAGCCTAGGGAGAGCCTACGAGCAGTACTTC. Protein: CASSFDSLGRAYEQYF.

This clone was picked up a small number of times. The chain joins TRBV27 to TRBJ2-2; D gene unclear. There are 16 residues in the CDR3. Between the trimmed V and J ends, which lost 7 bases and 0 bases, there was a span of 15 bases. CDR1 and CDR2 (germline): MNHEY, SMNVEV (reference sequence). The CDR3 DNA reads as TGTGCCAGCACCCAAGGGCCAAGCGCGAACACCGGGGAGCTGTTTTTT. It is translated as CASTQGPSANTGELFF.